The T cell receptor beta chain described here comes from a study of immune cell composition in non-small cell lung cancer. Study-wide results and limits: Adenocarcinomas with higher top tumour-associated clone frequency had more reactive TILs. Shared sequences between tumour-reactive and dominant in vivo clones were not proven. Clones >0.5% enriched in tumour were rarer in adenocarcinoma (roughly 35%) than squamous (75%).

Worth noting for this clone: Its antigen is currently unknown.

The ends lost 6 bases at V and 3 bases at J; junction bases unmatched: 9. Per the germline V gene, CDR1 is SNHLY and CDR2 is FYNNEI. The CDR3 is made up of 15 amino acids. Clones were sequenced by immunoSEQ multiplex PCR, and TCRdb holds only the in-frame ones, with some missing. This sample carries a few thousand clones, around 81% of them seen once, and the ten largest clones take around 3.9%. The chain combines TRBV2 with TRBJ1-1; 8 nucleotides align to TRBD1. Sequencing input: lung tumor tissue. The source of this sequence is a human donor with non-small cell lung cancer. The CDR3 region has the DNA TGTGCCAGCAGAGCCGGGACAGGCCCGTACACTGAAGCTTTCTTT. Its translation: CASRAGTGPYTEAFF.